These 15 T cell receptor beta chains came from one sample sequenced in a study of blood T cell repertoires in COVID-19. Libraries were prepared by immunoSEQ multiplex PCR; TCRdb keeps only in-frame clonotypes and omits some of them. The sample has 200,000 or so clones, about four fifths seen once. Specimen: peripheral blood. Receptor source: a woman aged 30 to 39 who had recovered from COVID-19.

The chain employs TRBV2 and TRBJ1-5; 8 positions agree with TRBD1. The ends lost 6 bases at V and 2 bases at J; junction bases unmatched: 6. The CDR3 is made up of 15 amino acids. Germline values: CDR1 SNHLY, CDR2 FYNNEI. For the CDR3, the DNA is TGTGCCAGCAGGGGCCAGGGGGCTGGCAATCAGCCCCAGCATTTT. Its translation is CASRGQGAGNQPQHF.

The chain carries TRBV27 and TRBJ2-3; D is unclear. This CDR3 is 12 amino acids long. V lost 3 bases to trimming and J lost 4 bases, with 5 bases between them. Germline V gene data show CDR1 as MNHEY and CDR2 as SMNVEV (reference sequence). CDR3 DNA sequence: TGTGCCAGCAGTTTCTTCCCAGATACGCAGTATTTT. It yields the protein CASSFFPDTQYF.

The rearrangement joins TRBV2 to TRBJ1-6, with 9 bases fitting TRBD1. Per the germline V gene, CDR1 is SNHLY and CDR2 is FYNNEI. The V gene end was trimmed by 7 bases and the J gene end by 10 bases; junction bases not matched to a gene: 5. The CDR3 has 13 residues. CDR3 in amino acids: CASKDRGGSPLHF. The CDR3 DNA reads TGTGCCAGCAAGGACAGGGGAGGCTCACCCCTCCACTTT. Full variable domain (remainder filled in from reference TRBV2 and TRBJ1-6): EPEVTQTPSHQVTQMGQEVILRCVPISNHLYFYWYRQILGQKVEFLVSFYNNEISEKSEIFDDQFSVERPDGSNFTLKIRSTKLEDSAMYFCASKDRGGSPLHFGNGTRLTVT.

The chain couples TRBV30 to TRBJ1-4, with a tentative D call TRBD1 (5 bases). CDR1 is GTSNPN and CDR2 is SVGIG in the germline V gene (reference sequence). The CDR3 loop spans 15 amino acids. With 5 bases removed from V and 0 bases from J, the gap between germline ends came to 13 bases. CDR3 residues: CAWDRGSATNEKLFF. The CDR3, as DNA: TGTGCCTGGGACAGAGGGTCTGCAACTAATGAAAAACTGTTTTTT.

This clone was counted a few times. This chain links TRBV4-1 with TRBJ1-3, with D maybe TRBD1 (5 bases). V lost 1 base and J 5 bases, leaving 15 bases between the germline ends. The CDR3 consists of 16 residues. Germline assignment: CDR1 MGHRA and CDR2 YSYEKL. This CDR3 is CASSQGSTDQRNTIYF. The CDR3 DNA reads TGCGCCAGCAGCCAAGGATCGACAGACCAGAGAAACACCATATATTTT.

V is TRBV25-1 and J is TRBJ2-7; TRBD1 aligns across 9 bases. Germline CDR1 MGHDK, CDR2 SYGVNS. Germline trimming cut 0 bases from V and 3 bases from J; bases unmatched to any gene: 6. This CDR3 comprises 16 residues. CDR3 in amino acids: CASSEYAGTGLYEQYF. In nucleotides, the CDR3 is TGTGCCAGCAGTGAATATGCGGGGACAGGGCTCTACGAGCAGTACTTC.

DNA of the CDR3: TGCAGCGTTGACGGGAGGGTTACAGATACGCAGTATTTT. It translates to CSVDGRVTDTQYF. This chain links TRBV29-1 with TRBJ2-3; 8 nucleotides align to TRBD2. Trimming cost V 3 bases and J 3 bases; bases outside gene matches: 2. There are 13 residues in the CDR3. CDR1 and CDR2 from the germline V gene are SQVTM and ANQGSEA.

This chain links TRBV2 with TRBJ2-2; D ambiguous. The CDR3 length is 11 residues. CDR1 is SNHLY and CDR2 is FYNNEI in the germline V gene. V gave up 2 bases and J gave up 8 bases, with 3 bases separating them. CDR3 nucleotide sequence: TGTGCCAGCAGTGAACGTGGGGAGCTGTTTTTT. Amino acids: CASSERGELFF.

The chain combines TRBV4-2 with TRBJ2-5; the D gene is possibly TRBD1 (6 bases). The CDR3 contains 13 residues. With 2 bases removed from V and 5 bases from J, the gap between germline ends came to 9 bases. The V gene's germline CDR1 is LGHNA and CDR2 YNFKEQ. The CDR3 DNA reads TGTGCCAGCAGCCAACGGCAGGGGGAGACCCAGTACTTC. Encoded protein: CASSQRQGETQYF.

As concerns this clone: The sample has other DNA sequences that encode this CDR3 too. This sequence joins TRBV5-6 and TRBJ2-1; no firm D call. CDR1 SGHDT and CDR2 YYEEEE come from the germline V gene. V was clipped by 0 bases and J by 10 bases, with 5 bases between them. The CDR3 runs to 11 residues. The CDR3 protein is CASSLGPEQFF. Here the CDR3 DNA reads TGTGCCAGCAGCTTGGGGCCAGAGCAGTTCTTC.

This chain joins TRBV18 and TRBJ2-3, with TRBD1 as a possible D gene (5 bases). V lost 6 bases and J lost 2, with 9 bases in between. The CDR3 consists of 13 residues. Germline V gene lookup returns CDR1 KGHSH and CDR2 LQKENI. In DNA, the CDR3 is TGTGCCAGCTCCCCAGGGCCCACAGATACGCAGTATTTT. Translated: CASSPGPTDTQYF.

CDR3 sequence (DNA): TGCGCCAGCAGCCAAGTTACAGGGTCGGTAACAGATACGCAGTATTTT. It encodes CASSQVTGSVTDTQYF. V and J are TRBV4-1 and TRBJ2-3; D might be TRBD1 (6 bases). CDR1 is MGHRA, CDR2 YSYEKL, per germline. This CDR3 region has 16 residues. Trimming shortened V by 1 base and J by 3 bases, and 14 bases separated the two germline ends.

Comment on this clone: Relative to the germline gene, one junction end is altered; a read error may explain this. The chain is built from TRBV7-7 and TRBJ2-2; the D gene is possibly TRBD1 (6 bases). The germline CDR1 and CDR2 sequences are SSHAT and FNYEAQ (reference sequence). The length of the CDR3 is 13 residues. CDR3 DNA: TGTGCTAGCAGCCAGGACAGAGGCGGGGAGCTGTTTTTT. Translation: CASSQDRGGELFF.

This chain's CDR3 is CAIRPGQANSPLHF. The DNA for the CDR3 is TGTGCCATCAGACCGGGACAGGCCAATTCACCCCTCCACTTT. V usage is TRBV10-3 and J usage is TRBJ1-6, with 8 bases identical to TRBD1. The V gene end was trimmed by 6 bases and the J gene end by 7 bases; junction bases not matched to a gene: 5. Germline V gene data show CDR1 as ENHRY and CDR2 as SYGVKD. The CDR3 length is 14 residues.

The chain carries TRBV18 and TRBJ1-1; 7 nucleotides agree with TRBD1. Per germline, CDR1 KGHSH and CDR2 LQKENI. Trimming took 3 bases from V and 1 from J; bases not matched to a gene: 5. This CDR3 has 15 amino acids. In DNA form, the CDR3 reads TGTGCCAGCTCACCCGGCGGACAGGAGAACACTGAAGCTTTCTTT. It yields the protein CASSPGGQENTEAFF.